These 10 T cell receptor beta chains were all obtained from the same sample, sequenced in a study of T cell repertoires in cytomegalovirus infection. MiXCR, applied by TCRdb to the reads, yields one record per CDR3 protein. The sample lists some 320,000 distinct CDR3 sequences, 25% to 30% occurring once. No antigen is known for these receptors. Material: cultured PBMCs, obtained from culture after CMV antigen stimulation. The receptors derive from a human donor in good health (CMV status not recorded). Some clones in this sample may be carry-over from other donors' samples.

This clonotype was seen many times. The chain recombines TRBV7-3 with TRBJ1-1, with a possible D match to TRBD1 (6 bases). The CDR3 runs to 13 residues. Looked up from germline, CDR1 is SGHTA and CDR2 is FQGTGA. Trimming took off 5 bases at V and 1 base at J, with 8 bases between the two ends. CDR3 in amino acids: CASSMGQNTEAFF. CDR3 in DNA: TGTGCCAGCAGCATGGGACAGAACACTGAAGCTTTCTTT.

This chain links TRBV7-2 with TRBJ2-1; possibly TRBD2 for D (6 bases). Germline CDR1 SGHTA, CDR2 FQGNSA. Trimming removed 0 bases at V and 6 bases at J, with 15 bases between. CDR3 length: 16 residues. CDR3 loop: CASSLARLVRGNEQFF. DNA for the CDR3: TGTGCCAGCAGCTTAGCAAGACTAGTTCGGGGCAATGAGCAGTTCTTC. Looking up the rest from reference TRBV7-2 and TRBJ2-1 gives the full variable domain: GAGVSQSPSNKVTEKGKDVELRCDPISGHTALYWYRQSLGQGLEFLIYFQGNSAPDKSGLPSDRFSAERTGGSVSTLTIQRTQQEDSAVYLCASSLARLVRGNEQFFGPGTRLTVL.

This clonotype was seen more than once but under ten times. This chain uses TRBV6-1 with TRBJ1-2; D is undetermined. The CDR3 contains 13 residues. V lost 5 bases and J lost 4, with 11 bases in between. Germline lookup yields CDR1 MNHNS and CDR2 SASEGT. The DNA of the CDR3 is TGTGCCAGCAGTTACAACAAGTTCTATGGCTACACCTTC. Amino acid sequence: CASSYNKFYGYTF.

This clonotype occurred many times. The gene calls are TRBV12-3 or TRBV12-4 and TRBJ2-7; 10 nucleotides line up with TRBD2. There are 16 residues in the CDR3. The V and J ends lost 3 bases and 2 bases, in that order; junction bases with no gene match: 7. CDR3 residues: CASSFGLTSGTYEQYF. The CDR3 nucleotides are TGTGCCAGCAGTTTTGGGCTAACTAGCGGGACCTACGAGCAGTACTTC.

This clonotype came up a few times. V is TRBV7-6 and J is TRBJ1-1; a possible D gene is TRBD1 (5 bases). The CDR3 extends over 15 amino acids. V lost 3 bases to trimming and J lost 6 bases, with 17 bases between them. The germline gives CDR1 SGHVS, CDR2 FNYEAQ. The CDR3 sequence: CASSFTGTSGAEAFF. The CDR3 DNA sequence: TGTGCCAGCAGCTTCACTGGGACTTCGGGCGCTGAAGCTTTCTTT.

This clonotype showed up many times. The V and J genes are TRBV12-3 or TRBV12-4 and TRBJ1-1; tentative D call: TRBD1 (6 bases). The CDR3 consists of 12 residues. The V end lost 2 bases, the J end lost 7 bases, and 8 bases lay between the germline ends. DNA of the CDR3: TGTGCCAGCAGTTTACAAGGGGGTGAAGCTTTCTTT. Translating it yields CASSLQGGEAFF.

V is TRBV12-3 or TRBV12-4 and J is TRBJ1-4; a weak D match, TRBD1 (6 bases). Trimming took off 4 bases at V and 8 bases at J, with 17 bases between the two ends. The CDR3 extends over 15 amino acids. CDR3 in DNA: TGTGCCAGCAGTTCAACCGGGGAAGGGGGAGAAAAACTGTTTTTT. Residues: CASSSTGEGGEKLFF.

This clonotype was seen a few times. The rearrangement uses TRBV7-2 and TRBJ2-7; possibly TRBD2 for D (5 bases). V lost 7 bases, J lost 3 bases, and 16 bases lay in between. The germline V gene encodes CDR1 SGHTA and CDR2 FQGNSA. The CDR3 length is 14 residues. This chain's CDR3 is CASTPGNQVYEQYF. The CDR3 nucleotides read TGTGCCAGCACCCCGGGGAACCAGGTCTACGAGCAGTACTTC. Supplemented by reference TRBV7-2 and TRBJ2-7, the full variable domain reads GAGVSQSPSNKVTEKGKDVELRCDPISGHTALYWYRQSLGQGLEFLIYFQGNSAPDKSGLPSDRFSAERTGGSVSTLTIQRTQQEDSAVYLCASTPGNQVYEQYFGPGTRLTVT.

This clonotype showed up many times. The V gene is TRBV7-6, the J gene TRBJ2-7, with unresolved D. Germline values: CDR1 SGHVS, CDR2 FNYEAQ. The CDR3 is 12 residues long. V was cut by 5 bases and J by 4 bases, with 9 bases left in between. The CDR3 is CASSLTAYEQYF. The CDR3 region has the DNA TGTGCCAGCAGCCTAACTGCTTACGAGCAGTACTTC.

This clonotype was counted between two and nine times. The V gene is TRBV20-1, the J gene TRBJ2-7; TRBD2 is a possible D gene (5 bases). CDR1 is DFQATT, CDR2 SNEGSKA, per germline (reference sequence). V was trimmed by 6 bases and J by 6 bases, leaving 12 bases between them. CDR3 length: 11 amino acids. The CDR3 spells CSAPTRGEQYF. Written as DNA, the CDR3 is TGCAGTGCCCCGACCCGGGGCGAGCAGTACTTC.